The clone carrying this TCR beta chain occurred a few times. Its antigen is not known. The primer mix had 60 Vbeta and 13 Jbeta primers. Assay used: immunoSEQ multiplex PCR; TCRdb lists only in-frame clones, some missing. The sample contains over 150,000 clones, 75% to 85% of which appear only once. The source of the sample is a study of cytomegalovirus exposure and HLA in healthy donors. The V gene's germline CDR1 is SNHLY and CDR2 FYNNEI. The CDR3 extends over 14 amino acids. Trimming removed 4 bases from V and 4 bases from J, with 13 bases in between. Study observations and caveats: Among donors in an Asian-associated ancestry cluster, a later analysis reportedly found fewer N-insertions than the approximately 700-donor mean.

This chain connects TRBV2 to TRBJ1-1, with D tentatively TRBD1 (6 bases). The sequencing input was PBMCs. The origin of this receptor is a man aged 25 to 40 in good health and CMV-seropositive. This chain's CDR3 is CASSVQGSATEAFF. Written as DNA, the CDR3 is TGTGCCAGCAGTGTGCAGGGGAGTGCCACTGAAGCTTTCTTT.